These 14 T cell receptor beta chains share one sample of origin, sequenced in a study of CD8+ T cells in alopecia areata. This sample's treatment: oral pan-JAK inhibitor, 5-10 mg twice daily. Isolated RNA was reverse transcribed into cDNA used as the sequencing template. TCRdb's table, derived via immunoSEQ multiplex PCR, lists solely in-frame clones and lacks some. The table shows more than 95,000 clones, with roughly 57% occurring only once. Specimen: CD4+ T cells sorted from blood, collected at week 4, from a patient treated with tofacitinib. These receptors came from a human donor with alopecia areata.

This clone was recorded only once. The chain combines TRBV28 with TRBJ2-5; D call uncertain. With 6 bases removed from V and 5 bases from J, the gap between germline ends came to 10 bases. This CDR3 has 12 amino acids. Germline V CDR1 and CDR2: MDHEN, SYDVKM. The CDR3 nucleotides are TGTGCCAGCAGCCCTGTGTACGAGACCCAGTACTTC. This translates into CASSPVYETQYF.

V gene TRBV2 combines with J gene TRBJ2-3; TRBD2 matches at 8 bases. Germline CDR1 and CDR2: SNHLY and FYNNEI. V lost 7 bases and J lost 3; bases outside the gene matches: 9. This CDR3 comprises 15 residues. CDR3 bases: TGTGCCAGCAAACGAAGTAGCGGGACAACAGATACGCAGTATTTT. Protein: CASKRSSGTTDTQYF. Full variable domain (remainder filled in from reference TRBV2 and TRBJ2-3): EPEVTQTPSHQVTQMGQEVILRCVPISNHLYFYWYRQILGQKVEFLVSFYNNEISEKSEIFDDQFSVERPDGSNFTLKIRSTKLEDSAMYFCASKRSSGTTDTQYFGPGTRLTVL.

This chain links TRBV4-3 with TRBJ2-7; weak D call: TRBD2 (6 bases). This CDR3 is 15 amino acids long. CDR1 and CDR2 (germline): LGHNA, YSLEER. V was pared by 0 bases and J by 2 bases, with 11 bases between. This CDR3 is CASSQDFGGAYEQYF. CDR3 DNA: TGCGCCAGCAGCCAAGATTTCGGCGGGGCCTACGAGCAGTACTTC.

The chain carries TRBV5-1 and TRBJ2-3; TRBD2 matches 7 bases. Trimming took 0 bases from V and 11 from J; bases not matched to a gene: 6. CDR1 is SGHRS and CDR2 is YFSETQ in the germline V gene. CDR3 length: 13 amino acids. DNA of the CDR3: TGCGCCAGCAGCTTGGACCAGCGGGGAGTGCAGTATTTT. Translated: CASSLDQRGVQYF. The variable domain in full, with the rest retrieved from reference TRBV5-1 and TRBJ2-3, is KAGVTQTPRYLIKTRGQQVTLSCSPISGHRSVSWYQQTPGQGLQFLFEYFSETQRNKGNFPGRFSGRQFSNSRSEMNVSTLELGDSALYLCASSLDQRGVQYFGPGTRLTVL.

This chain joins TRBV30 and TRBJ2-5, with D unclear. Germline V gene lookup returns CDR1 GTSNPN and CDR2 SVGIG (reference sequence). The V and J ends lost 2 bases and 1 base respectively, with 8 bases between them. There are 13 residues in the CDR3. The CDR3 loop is CAWSLNTQETQYF. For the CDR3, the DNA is TGTGCCTGGAGTTTAAACACCCAAGAGACCCAGTACTTC.

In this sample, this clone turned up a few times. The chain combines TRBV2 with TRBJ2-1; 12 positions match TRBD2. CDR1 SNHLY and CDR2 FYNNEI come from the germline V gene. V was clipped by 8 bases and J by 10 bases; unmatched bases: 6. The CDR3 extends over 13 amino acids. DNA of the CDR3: TGTGCCAGCTGCCGGACTAGCGGGACCGAGCAGTTCTTC. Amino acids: CASCRTSGTEQFF. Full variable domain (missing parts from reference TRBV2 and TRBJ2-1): EPEVTQTPSHQVTQMGQEVILRCVPISNHLYFYWYRQILGQKVEFLVSFYNNEISEKSEIFDDQFSVERPDGSNFTLKIRSTKLEDSAMYFCASCRTSGTEQFFGPGTRLTVL.

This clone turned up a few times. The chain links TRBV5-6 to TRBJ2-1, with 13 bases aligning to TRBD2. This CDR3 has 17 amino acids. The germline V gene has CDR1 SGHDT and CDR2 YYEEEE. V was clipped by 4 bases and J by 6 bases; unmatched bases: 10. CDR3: CASSGERTSGSGNEQFF. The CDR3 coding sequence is TGTGCCAGCAGCGGTGAGAGGACTAGCGGGAGTGGCAATGAGCAGTTCTTC.

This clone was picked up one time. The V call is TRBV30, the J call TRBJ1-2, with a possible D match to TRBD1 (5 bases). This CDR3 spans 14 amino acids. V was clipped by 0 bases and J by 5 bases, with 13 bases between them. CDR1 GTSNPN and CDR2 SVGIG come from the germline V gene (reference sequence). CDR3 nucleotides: TGTGCCTGGAGTGTACCCGGCAGGGTTTATGGCTACACCTTC. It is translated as CAWSVPGRVYGYTF.

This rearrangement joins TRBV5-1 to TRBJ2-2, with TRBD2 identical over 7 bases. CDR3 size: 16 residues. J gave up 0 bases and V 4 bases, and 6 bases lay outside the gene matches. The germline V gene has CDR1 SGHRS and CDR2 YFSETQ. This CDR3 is CASSTLGGTNTGELFF. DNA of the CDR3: TGCGCCAGCAGCACCCTCGGGGGGACGAACACCGGGGAGCTGTTTTTT.

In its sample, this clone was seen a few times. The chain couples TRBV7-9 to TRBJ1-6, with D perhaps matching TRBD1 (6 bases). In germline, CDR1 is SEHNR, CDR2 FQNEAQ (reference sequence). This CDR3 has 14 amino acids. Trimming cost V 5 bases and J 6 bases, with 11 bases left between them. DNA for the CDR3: TGTGCCAGCAGCCCGACAGGAACTAATTCACCCCTCCACTTT. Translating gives CASSPTGTNSPLHF.

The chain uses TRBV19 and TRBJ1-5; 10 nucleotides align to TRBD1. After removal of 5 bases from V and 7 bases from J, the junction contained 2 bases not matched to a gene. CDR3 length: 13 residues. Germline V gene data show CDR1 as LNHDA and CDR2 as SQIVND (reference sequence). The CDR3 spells CASSGTGDQPQHF. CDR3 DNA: TGTGCCAGTAGTGGGACAGGGGACCAGCCCCAGCATTTT.

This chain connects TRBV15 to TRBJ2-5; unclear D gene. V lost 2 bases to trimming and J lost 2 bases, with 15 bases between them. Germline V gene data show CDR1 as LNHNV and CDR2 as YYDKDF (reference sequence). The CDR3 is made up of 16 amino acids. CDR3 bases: TGTGCCACCAGCAGAACCCCGTGGCTGACACAAGAGACCCAGTACTTC. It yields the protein CATSRTPWLTQETQYF.

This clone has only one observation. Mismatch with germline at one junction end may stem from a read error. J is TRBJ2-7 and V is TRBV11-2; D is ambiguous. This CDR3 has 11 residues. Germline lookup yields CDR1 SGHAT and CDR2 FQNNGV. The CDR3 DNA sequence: TGTGCCAGCAGCTTAGGGACCCATACAAACTTC. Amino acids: CASSLGTHTNF.

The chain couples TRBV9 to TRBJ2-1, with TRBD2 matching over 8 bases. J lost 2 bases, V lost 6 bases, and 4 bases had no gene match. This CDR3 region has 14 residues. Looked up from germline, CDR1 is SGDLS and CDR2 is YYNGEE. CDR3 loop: CASTPAGAYNEQFF. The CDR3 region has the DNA TGTGCCAGCACTCCAGCGGGAGCCTACAATGAGCAGTTCTTC.